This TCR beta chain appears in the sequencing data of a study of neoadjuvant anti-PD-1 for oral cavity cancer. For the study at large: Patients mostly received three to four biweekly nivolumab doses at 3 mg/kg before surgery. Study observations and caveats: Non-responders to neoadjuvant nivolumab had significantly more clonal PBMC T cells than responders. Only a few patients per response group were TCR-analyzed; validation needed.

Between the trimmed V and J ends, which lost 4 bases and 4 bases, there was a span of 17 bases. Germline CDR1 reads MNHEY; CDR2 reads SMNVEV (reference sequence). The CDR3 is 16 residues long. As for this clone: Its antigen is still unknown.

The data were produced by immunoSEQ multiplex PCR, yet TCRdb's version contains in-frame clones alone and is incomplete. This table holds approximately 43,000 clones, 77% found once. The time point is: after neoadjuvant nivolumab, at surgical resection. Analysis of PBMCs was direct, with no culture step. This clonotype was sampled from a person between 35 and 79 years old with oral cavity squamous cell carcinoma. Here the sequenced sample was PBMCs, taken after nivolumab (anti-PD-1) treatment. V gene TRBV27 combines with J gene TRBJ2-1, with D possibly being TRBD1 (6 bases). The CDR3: CASSSSMTGEYNEQFF. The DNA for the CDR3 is TGTGCCAGCAGTTCAAGCATGACAGGTGAATACAATGAGCAGTTCTTC.